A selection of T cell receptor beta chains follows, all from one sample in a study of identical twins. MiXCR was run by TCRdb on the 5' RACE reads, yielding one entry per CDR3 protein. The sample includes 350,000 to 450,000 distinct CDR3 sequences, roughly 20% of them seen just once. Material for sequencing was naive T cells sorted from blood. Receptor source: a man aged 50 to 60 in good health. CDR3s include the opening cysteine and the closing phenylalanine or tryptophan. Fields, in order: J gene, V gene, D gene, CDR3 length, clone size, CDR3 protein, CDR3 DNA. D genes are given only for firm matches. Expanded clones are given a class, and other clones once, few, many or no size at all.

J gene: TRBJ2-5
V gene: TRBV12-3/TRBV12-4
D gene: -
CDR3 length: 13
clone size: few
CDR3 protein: CASSPGTRETQYF
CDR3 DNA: TGTGCCAGCAGTCCCGGGACACGAGAGACCCAGTACTTC

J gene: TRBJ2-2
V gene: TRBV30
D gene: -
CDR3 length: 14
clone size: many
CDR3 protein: CAWSVLGNTGELFF
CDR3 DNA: TGTGCCTGGAGTGTACTAGGGAACACCGGGGAGCTGTTTTTT

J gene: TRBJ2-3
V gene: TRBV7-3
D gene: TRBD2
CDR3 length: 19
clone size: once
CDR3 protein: CASSPNTGTSGRATDTQYF
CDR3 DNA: TGTGCCAGCAGCCCCAATACCGGGACTAGCGGGAGGGCAACAGATACGCAGTATTTT

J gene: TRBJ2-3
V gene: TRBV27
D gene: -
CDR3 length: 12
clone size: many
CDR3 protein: CASSLSPDTQYF
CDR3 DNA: TGCGCCAGCAGCTTGTCGCCAGATACGCAGTATTTT

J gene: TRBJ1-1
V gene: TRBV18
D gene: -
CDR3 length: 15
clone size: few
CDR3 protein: CASSSRDGANTEAFF
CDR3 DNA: TGTGCCAGCTCATCCAGAGACGGTGCGAACACTGAAGCTTTCTTT

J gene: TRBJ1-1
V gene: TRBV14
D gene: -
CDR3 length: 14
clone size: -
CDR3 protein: CASSQVGQNTEAFF
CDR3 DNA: TGTGCCAGCAGCCAAGTGGGACAAAACACTGAAGCTTTCTTT

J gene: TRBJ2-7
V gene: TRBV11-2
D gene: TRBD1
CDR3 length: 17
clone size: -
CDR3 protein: CASSLSAGQGSPLEQYF
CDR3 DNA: TGTGCCAGCAGCTTGTCCGCGGGACAGGGGTCCCCTCTGGAGCAGTACTTC

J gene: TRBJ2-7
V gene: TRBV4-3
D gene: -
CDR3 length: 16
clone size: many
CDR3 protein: CASSQEFPAGAYEQYF
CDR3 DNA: TGCGCCAGCAGCCAAGAATTCCCAGCTGGGGCCTACGAGCAGTACTTC

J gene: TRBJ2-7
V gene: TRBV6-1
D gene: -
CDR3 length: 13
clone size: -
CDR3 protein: CASSEMGSHEQYF
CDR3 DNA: TGTGCCAGCAGTGAGATGGGGTCTCACGAGCAGTACTTC

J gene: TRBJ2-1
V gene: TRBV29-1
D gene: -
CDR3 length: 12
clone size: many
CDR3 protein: CSARWFDNEQFF
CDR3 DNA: TGCAGCGCCCGATGGTTCGACAATGAGCAGTTCTTC

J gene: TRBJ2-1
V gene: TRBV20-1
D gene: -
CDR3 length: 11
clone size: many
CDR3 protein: CSAETYNEQFF
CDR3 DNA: TGCAGTGCGGAAACCTACAATGAGCAGTTCTTC

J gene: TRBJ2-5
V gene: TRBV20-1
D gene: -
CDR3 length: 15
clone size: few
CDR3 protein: CSALIGRLYQETQYF
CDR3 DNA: TGCAGTGCGTTAATTGGACGGCTTTACCAAGAGACCCAGTACTTC

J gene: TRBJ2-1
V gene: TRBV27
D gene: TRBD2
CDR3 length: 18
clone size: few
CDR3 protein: CASSTGTSGGSSYNEQFF
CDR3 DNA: TGTGCCAGCAGTACCGGGACTAGCGGGGGGAGCTCCTACAATGAGCAGTTCTTC

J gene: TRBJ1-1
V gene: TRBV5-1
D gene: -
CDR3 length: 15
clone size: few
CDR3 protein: CASSWETDMNTEAFF
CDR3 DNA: TGCGCCAGCAGCTGGGAGACAGATATGAACACTGAAGCTTTCTTT

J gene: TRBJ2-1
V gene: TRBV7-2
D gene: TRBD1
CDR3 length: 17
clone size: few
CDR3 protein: CASSTTTGVYSYNEQFF
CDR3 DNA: TGTGCCAGCAGCACAACAACAGGGGTTTACTCCTACAATGAGCAGTTCTTC

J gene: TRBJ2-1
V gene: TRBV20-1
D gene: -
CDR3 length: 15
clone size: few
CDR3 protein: CSARENSSPYNEQFF
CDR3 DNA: TGCAGTGCTAGAGAAAACTCCTCCCCCTACAATGAGCAGTTCTTC

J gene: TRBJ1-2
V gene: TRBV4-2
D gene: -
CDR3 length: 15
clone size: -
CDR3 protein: CASSQDGTVNYGYTF
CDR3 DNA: TGTGCCAGCAGCCAAGATGGAACAGTAAACTATGGCTACACCTTC

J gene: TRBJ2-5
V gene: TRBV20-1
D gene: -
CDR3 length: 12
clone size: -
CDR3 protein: CSASRGSGSQYF
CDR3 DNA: TGCAGTGCCAGCCGGGGGAGCGGGTCCCAGTACTTC

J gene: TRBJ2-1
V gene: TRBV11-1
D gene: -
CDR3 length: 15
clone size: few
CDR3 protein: CASSSLPTLDNEQFF
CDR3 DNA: TGTGCCAGCAGCTCATTGCCCACGTTGGACAATGAGCAGTTCTTC

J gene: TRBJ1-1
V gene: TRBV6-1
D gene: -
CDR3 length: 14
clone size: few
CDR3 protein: CASSLRGENTEAFF
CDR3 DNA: TGTGCCAGCAGCCTACGGGGGGAGAACACTGAAGCTTTCTTT

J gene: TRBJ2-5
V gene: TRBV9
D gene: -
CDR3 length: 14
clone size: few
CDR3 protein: CASSVGGGEETQYF
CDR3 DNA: TGTGCCAGCAGCGTAGGTGGCGGGGAAGAGACCCAGTACTTC

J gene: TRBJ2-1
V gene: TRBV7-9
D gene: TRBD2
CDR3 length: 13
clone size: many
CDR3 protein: CASSGTSVLEQFF
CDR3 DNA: TGTGCCAGCAGTGGGACTAGCGTACTTGAGCAGTTCTTC

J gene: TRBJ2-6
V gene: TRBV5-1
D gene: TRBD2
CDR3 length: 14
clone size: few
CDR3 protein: CASRGTIRGDVLTF
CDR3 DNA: TGCGCCAGCAGGGGGACTATCCGAGGTGACGTCCTGACTTTC

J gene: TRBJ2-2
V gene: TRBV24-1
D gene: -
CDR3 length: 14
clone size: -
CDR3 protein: CATSDYTRTGELFF
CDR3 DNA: TGTGCCACCAGTGATTACACCAGGACCGGGGAGCTGTTTTTT

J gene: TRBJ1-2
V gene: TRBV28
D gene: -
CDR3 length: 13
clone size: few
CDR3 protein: CASSQPGPYGYTF
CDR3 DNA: TGTGCCAGCAGTCAGCCCGGGCCTTATGGCTACACCTTC

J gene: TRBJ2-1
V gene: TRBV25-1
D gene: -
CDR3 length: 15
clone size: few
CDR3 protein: CASSDRRRGSNEQFF
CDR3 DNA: TGTGCCAGCAGTGATCGCAGACGGGGGAGCAATGAGCAGTTCTTC

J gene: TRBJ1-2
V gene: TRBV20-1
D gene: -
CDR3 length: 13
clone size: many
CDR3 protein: CSARDEFNYGYTF
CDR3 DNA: TGCAGTGCTAGAGACGAATTTAACTATGGCTACACCTTC

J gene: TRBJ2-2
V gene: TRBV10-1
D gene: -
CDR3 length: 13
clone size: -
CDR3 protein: CASSERGTGELFF
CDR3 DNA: TGCGCCAGCAGTGAGAGGGGGACCGGGGAGCTGTTTTTT

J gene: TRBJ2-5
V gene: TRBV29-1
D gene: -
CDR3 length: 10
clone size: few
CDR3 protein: CSVRRETQYF
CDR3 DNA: TGCAGCGTGAGACGGGAGACCCAGTACTTC

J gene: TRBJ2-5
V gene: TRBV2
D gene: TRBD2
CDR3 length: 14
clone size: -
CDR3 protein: CASATSGKQETQYF
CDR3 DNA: TGTGCCAGCGCGACTAGCGGGAAACAAGAGACCCAGTACTTC

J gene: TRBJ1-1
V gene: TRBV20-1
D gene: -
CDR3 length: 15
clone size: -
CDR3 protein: CSARFPGLRNTEAFF
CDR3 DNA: TGCAGTGCTAGATTCCCAGGGCTAAGAAACACTGAAGCTTTCTTT

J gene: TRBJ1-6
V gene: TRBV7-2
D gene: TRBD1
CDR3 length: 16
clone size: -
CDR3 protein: CASSYGRTGHNSPLHF
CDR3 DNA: TGTGCCAGCAGCTATGGTCGGACAGGACATAATTCACCCCTCCACTTT

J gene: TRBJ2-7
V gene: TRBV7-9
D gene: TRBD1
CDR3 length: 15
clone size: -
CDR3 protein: CASSPLWTGPYEQYF
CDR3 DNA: TGTGCCAGCAGCCCTCTCTGGACAGGTCCCTACGAGCAGTACTTC

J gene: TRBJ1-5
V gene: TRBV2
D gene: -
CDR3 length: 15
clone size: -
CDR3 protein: CASSEVGAGNQPQHF
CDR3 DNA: TGTGCCAGCAGTGAAGTGGGGGCCGGGAACCAGCCCCAGCATTTT

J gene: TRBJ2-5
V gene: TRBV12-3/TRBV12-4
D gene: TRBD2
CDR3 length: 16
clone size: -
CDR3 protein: CASSFRGGGGSETQYF
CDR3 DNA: TGTGCCAGCAGTTTTAGGGGCGGGGGGGGATCGGAGACCCAGTACTTC

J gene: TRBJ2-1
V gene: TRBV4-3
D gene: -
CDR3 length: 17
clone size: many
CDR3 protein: CASSQEEADRFYNEQFF
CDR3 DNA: TGCGCCAGCAGCCAAGAAGAAGCAGACCGATTTTACAATGAGCAGTTCTTC

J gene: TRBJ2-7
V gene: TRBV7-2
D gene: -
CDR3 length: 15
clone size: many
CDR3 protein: CASSSTWASSYEQYF
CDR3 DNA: TGTGCCAGCAGCAGTACTTGGGCGAGCTCCTACGAGCAGTACTTC